The 20 T cell receptor beta chains in this list originate from one sample, sequenced in a study of T cell repertoires in ileal Crohn's disease. Method: immunoSEQ multiplex PCR; TCRdb's copy keeps in-frame clones and lacks some. Among some 14,000 clones, 65% to 80% were seen once, and the ten largest hold roughly 4%. Indicated time point: neoterminal ileum biopsy at postoperative endoscopy, about 6 months after surgery. Source material: ileal tissue. These receptors were obtained from an adult with Crohn's disease.

The V gene is TRBV6-6, the J gene TRBJ1-2; D gene ambiguous. V was trimmed by 0 bases and J by 4 bases, leaving 15 bases between them. The CDR3 spans 16 residues. Germline V CDR1 and CDR2: MNHNY, SVGAGI (reference sequence). CDR3 coding DNA: TGTGCCAGCAGTTACTCCTCCGGCGGTTCGGGCTATGGCTACACCTTC. This sequence encodes CASSYSSGGSGYGYTF.

The chain joins TRBV10-1 to TRBJ2-5; D ambiguous. The CDR3 contains 13 residues. Looked up from germline, CDR1 is WNHNN and CDR2 is SYGVQD (reference sequence). Trimming stripped 2 bases from V and 5 bases from J, with 9 bases between. The CDR3 is CASSERVGETQYF. The CDR3 coding sequence is TGCGCCAGCAGTGAGAGGGTTGGTGAGACCCAGTACTTC.

This clone occurred a few times. The chain has TRBV6-5 and TRBJ1-1; the D gene is possibly TRBD1 (5 bases). CDR1 MNHEY and CDR2 SVGAGI come from the germline V gene. CDR3 length equals 11 residues. V shed 10 bases and J shed 10 bases, with 16 bases lying between them. This chain's CDR3 is CATKKGTRAFF. CDR3 sequence (DNA): TGTGCCACCAAAAAGGGGACTCGAGCTTTCTTT.

V gene TRBV2 combines with J gene TRBJ2-3, with TRBD2 matching over 12 bases. The CDR3 consists of 15 residues. Trimming at V came to 4 bases and at J to 6 bases, leaving 5 bases not matched to a gene. Per the germline V gene, CDR1 is SNHLY and CDR2 is FYNNEI. CDR3 coding DNA: TGTGCCAGCAGTGTACTAGCGGGGGGTGGGGATACGCAGTATTTT. Encoded protein: CASSVLAGGGDTQYF.

The V gene is TRBV28, the J gene TRBJ1-2, with D possibly matching TRBD1 (6 bases). Germline CDR1 reads MDHEN; CDR2 reads SYDVKM. The ends were cut back, 6 bases at V and 8 bases at J, with 16 bases in the middle. The CDR3 length is 13 residues. The DNA of the CDR3 is TGTGCCAGCAGATCGGGACAAAAGGGAGGCTACACCTTC. It translates to CASRSGQKGGYTF.

This clone was detected only once. This chain joins TRBV7-6 and TRBJ1-2; D call uncertain. Trimming cost V 2 bases and J 4 bases, with 2 bases left between them. Looked up from germline, CDR1 is SGHVS and CDR2 is FNYEAQ. The CDR3 runs 11 residues. CDR3 sequence (DNA): TGTGCCAGCAGCTTAAGCTATGGCTACACCTTC. As protein: CASSLSYGYTF.

The chain is built from TRBV7-3 and TRBJ2-2; D remains unclear. Germline V lookup: CDR1 SGHTA, CDR2 FQGTGA. The CDR3 covers 13 residues. V was trimmed by 5 bases and J by 5 bases, leaving 9 bases between them. CDR3 in DNA: TGTGCCAGCAGCGTCCAGGTGACCGGGGAGCTGTTTTTT. Its translation is CASSVQVTGELFF.

This chain links TRBV10-2 with TRBJ2-7; 7 bases map to TRBD2. CDR1 and CDR2 (germline): WSHSY, SAAADI. The CDR3 spans 16 residues. Unmatched junction bases numbered 9, after V lost 4 bases and J lost 0 bases. The CDR3 loop reads CASSGPGTTSSYEQYF. The DNA for the CDR3 is TGCGCCAGCAGTGGGCCCGGGACTACCAGCTCCTACGAGCAGTACTTC.

The chain has TRBV2 and TRBJ2-3, with 10 positions matching TRBD2. CDR3 length equals 14 residues. Germline CDR1 reads SNHLY; CDR2 reads FYNNEI. Trimming cost V 8 bases and J 4 bases; bases outside gene matches: 6. The CDR3 protein is CASGALAGPDTQYF. As DNA, the CDR3 is TGTGCCAGCGGGGCACTAGCGGGACCAGATACGCAGTATTTT.

The chain couples TRBV18 to TRBJ2-3; TRBD2 matches 12 bases. Germline assignment: CDR1 KGHSH and CDR2 LQKENI. J gave up 0 bases and V 4 bases, and 17 bases lay outside the gene matches. This CDR3 comprises 21 residues. CDR3 sequence: CASSQAGTSGHKGRSTDTQYF. Written as DNA, the CDR3 is TGTGCCAGCTCACAAGCCGGGACTAGCGGGCACAAGGGGCGAAGCACAGATACGCAGTATTTT.

The rearrangement links TRBV11-2 to TRBJ1-4; 8 nucleotides match TRBD1. Germline V lookup: CDR1 SGHAT, CDR2 FQNNGV. With V trimmed by 2 bases and J by 11 bases, 10 bases remained unmatched. This CDR3 has 15 amino acids. Written as DNA, the CDR3 is TGTGCCAGCAGCTTAAGGGACACAGGGGGGGGCAAACTGTTTTTT. Its protein is CASSLRDTGGGKLFF.

This chain joins TRBV27 and TRBJ2-1, with D perhaps TRBD1 (6 bases). This CDR3 spans 13 amino acids. Germline-derived CDR1 and CDR2 are MNHEY and SMNVEV (reference sequence). Deletions cut 6 bases from V and 7 bases from J, with 13 bases between. The CDR3 region has the DNA TGTGCCAGCAGGCCCCTCCAGGGGAATGAGCAGTTCTTC. It translates to CASRPLQGNEQFF.

This clone has a handful of counts. The rearrangement joins TRBV30 to TRBJ1-3; tentative D call: TRBD1 (6 bases). The CDR3 is made up of 13 amino acids. The V gene lost 3 bases and the J gene lost 4 bases, with 10 bases spanning the gap. In germline, CDR1 is GTSNPN, CDR2 SVGIG (reference sequence). The CDR3 spells CAWSTGSGNTIYF. In DNA, the CDR3 is TGTGCCTGGAGCACAGGGTCAGGAAACACCATATATTTT.

For the CDR3, the DNA is TGCGCCAGCAGCTTGGACGGGCCTTTAAATGAGCAGTTCTTC. This gives the protein CASSLDGPLNEQFF. The gene calls are TRBV5-1 and TRBJ2-1; D unresolved. Germline V lookup: CDR1 SGHRS, CDR2 YFSETQ. The CDR3 has 14 amino acids. V gave up 0 bases and J gave up 7 bases, with 11 bases separating them.

V and J are TRBV6-5 and TRBJ1-5, with D perhaps matching TRBD1 (5 bases). Deletions cut 3 bases from V and 3 bases from J, with 15 bases between. The CDR3 length is 16 residues. Germline V gives CDR1 MNHEY, CDR2 SVGAGI. CDR3 nucleotide sequence: TGTGCCAGCAGTTATCACTGGGGGGGGGACAATCAGCCCCAGCATTTT. It codes for CASSYHWGGDNQPQHF.

The chain couples TRBV6-1 to TRBJ2-1; 13 bases match TRBD2. Germline assignment: CDR1 MNHNS and CDR2 SASEGT. This CDR3 spans 16 amino acids. J gave up 6 bases and V 2 bases, and 4 bases lay outside the gene matches. CDR3 protein: CASSEMGLAGINEQFF. In DNA, the CDR3 is TGTGCCAGCAGTGAAATGGGACTAGCGGGGATCAATGAGCAGTTCTTC.

The chain uses TRBV7-2 and TRBJ2-7; 7 nucleotides line up with TRBD1. This CDR3 spans 15 amino acids. From germline, CDR1 is SGHTA and CDR2 FQGNSA. V shed 5 bases, J shed 2 bases, and the junction held 9 bases outside the gene matches. The CDR3 bases are TGTGCCAGCAGCCCTGGAAGGGGGCTTACCTACGAGCAGTACTTC. Amino acid sequence: CASSPGRGLTYEQYF.

This clone appeared a few times. At the DNA level, this CDR3 is encoded by other sequences in the same sample as well. The chain recombines TRBV18 with TRBJ1-1, with D unclear. V dropped 2 bases and J dropped 0 bases, with 4 bases sitting between them. Germline V gene data show CDR1 as KGHSH and CDR2 as LQKENI. CDR3 length: 13 residues. The CDR3 region has the DNA TGTGCCAGCTCACCAGGGTTGAACACTGAAGCTTTCTTT. It codes for CASSPGLNTEAFF.

The table lists this clone with a count of one. This chain connects TRBV18 to TRBJ2-7, with 7 bases lining up with TRBD2. V shed 3 bases, J shed 5 bases, and the junction held 7 bases outside the gene matches. The CDR3 length is 14 residues. Germline V CDR1 and CDR2: KGHSH, LQKENI. In nucleotides, the CDR3 is TGTGCCAGCTCACCGGTTACTAGCGTCCACGAGCAGTACTTC. This sequence encodes CASSPVTSVHEQYF.

This clone turned up a few times. The chain recombines TRBV6-1 with TRBJ1-4; no firm D call. V was shortened by 1 base and J by 9 bases, with 6 bases between the two germline ends. Germline loops: CDR1 MNHNS, CDR2 SASEGT. This CDR3 is 12 amino acids long. The CDR3 loop is CASSEGFQKLFF. In DNA form, the CDR3 reads TGTGCCAGCAGTGAAGGATTCCAAAAACTGTTTTTT.